This entry describes one TCR beta chain. The antigen is unknown. The data belong to a study of post-analysis software for immune sequencing data. Overall study: Some patients lacked subtype; others had relapsing-remitting, secondary progressive or progressive-relapsing disease.

Whole-study findings and limits: About 5 TRBV segments occurring more often in patients than controls included TRBV5-6, TRBV5-1 and TRBV20-1. Versus controls, multiple sclerosis patients showed significantly lower diversity (normalized Chao1).

Germline V gene lookup returns CDR1 DFQATT and CDR2 SNEGSKA (reference sequence). The V end was cut by 5 bases, the J end by 4 bases, with 17 bases between. This CDR3 comprises 14 residues. Unique molecular identifiers featured in each of the TCR beta cDNA libraries. Input populations of roughly 0.9 to 10 million T cells gave rise to roughly 0.5 million cDNA molecules. TCRdb itself ran the PCR reads through MiXCR, one entry per CDR3 protein. The sample lists 700,000 to 800,000 distinct CDR3 sequences, roughly 30% occurring once. The chain is built from TRBV20-1 and TRBJ1-2; TRBD1 is a possible D gene (5 bases). The origin of this receptor is a girl aged 5-17 years with multiple sclerosis. Sequenced sample: blood. The CDR3 DNA reads TGCAGTGCTCCACCGGCCGGGGCGGGCTATGGCTACACCTTC. Its protein product is CSAPPAGAGYGYTF.